This record looks at one T cell receptor (beta chain) sequence and its context. Its antigen is as yet unknown. The data originate from a study of T cells in localized non-small cell lung cancer. Findings of the study overall: Because sequencing included only one region (of the tumor), heterogeneity remains possible. Adjacent lung held a median roughly 54 of the top 100 tumor clones.

Data came from immunoSEQ multiplex PCR; TCRdb stores just in-frame clones and leaves some out. The sample holds about 78,000 clones, approximately 85% seen once. The CDR3 has 12 residues. The V and J ends lost 7 bases and 5 bases respectively, with 14 bases between them. The germline CDR1 and CDR2 sequences are SQVTM and ANQGSEA. V is TRBV29-1 and J is TRBJ1-1; D uncertain. The material was peripheral blood, obtained before any cancer treatment. This TCR was sampled from a man between 40 and 70 years old with stage I lung adenocarcinoma. CDR3 in DNA: TGCAGCGCAATAAAAGTGGGGACTGAAGCTTTCTTT. It codes for CSAIKVGTEAFF.